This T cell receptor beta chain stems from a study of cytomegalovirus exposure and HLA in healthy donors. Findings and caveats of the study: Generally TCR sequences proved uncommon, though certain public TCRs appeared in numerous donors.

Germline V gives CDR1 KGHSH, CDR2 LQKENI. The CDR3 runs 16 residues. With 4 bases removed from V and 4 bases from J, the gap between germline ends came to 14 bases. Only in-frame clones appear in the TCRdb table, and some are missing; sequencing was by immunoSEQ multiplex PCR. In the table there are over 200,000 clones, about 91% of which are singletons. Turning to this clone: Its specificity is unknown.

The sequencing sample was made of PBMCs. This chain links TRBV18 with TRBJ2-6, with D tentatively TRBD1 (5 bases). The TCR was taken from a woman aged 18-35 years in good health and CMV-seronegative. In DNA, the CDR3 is TGTGCCAGCTCACTCCAGGGAAGTCCCGGGGCCAACGTCCTGACTTTC. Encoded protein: CASSLQGSPGANVLTF.